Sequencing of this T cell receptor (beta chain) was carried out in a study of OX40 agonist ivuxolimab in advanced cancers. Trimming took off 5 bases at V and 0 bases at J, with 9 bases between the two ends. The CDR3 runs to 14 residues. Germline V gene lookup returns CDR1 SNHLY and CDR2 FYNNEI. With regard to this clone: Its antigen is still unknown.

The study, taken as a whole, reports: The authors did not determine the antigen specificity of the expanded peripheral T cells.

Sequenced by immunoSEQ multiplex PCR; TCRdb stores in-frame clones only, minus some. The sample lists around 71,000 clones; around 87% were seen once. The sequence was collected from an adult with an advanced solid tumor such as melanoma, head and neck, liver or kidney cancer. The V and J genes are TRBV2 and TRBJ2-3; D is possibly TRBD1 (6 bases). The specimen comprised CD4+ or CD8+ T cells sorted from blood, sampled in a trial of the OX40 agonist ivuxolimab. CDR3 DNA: TGTGCCAGCAGTCCGGGACATAGCACAGATACGCAGTATTTT. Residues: CASSPGHSTDTQYF.